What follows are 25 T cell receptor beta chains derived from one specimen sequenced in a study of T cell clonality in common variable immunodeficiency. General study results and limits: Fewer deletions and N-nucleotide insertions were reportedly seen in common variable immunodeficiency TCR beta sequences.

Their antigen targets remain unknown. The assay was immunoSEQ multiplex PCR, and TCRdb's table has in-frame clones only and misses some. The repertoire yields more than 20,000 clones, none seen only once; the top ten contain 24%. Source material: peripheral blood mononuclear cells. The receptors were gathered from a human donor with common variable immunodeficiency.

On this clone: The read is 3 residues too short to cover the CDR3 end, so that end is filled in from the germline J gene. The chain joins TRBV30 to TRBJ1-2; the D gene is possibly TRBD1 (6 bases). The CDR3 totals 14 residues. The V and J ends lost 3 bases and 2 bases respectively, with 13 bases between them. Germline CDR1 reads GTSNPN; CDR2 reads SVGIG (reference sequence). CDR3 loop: CAWRDRSFNYGYTF. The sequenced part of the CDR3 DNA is TGTGCCTGGAGAGACAGGTCGTTCAACTATGGC.

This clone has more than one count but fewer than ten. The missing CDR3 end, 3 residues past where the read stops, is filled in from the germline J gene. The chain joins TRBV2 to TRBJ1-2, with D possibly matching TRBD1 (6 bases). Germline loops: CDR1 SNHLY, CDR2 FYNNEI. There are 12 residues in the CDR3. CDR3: CASSTIQGGYTF. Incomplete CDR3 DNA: TGTGCCAGCAGTACCATCCAGGGGGGC.

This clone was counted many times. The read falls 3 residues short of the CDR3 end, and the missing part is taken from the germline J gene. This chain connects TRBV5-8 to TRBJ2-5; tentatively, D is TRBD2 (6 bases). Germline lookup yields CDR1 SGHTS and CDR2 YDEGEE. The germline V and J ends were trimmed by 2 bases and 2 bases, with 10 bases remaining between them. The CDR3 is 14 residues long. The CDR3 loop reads CASSFLAAQETQYF. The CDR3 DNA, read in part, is TGTGCCAGCAGCTTCTTAGCGGCACAAGAGACC.

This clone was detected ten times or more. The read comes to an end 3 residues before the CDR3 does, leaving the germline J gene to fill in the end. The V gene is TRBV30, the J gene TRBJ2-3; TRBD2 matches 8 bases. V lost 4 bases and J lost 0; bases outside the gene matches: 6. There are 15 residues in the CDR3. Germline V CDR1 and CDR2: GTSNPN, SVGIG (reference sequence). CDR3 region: CAWNPRGVSTDTQYF. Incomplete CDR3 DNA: TGTGCCTGGAACCCGCGGGGGGTGAGCACAGATACG.

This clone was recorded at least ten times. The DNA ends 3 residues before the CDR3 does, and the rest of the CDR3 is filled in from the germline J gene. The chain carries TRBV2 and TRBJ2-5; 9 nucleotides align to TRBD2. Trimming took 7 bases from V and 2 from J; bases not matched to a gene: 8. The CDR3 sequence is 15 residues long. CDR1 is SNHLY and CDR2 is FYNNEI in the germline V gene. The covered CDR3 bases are TGTGCCAGCAAGATGAGAGCGGGGGGACAAGAGACC. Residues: CASKMRAGGQET. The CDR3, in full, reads CASKMRAGGQETQYF.

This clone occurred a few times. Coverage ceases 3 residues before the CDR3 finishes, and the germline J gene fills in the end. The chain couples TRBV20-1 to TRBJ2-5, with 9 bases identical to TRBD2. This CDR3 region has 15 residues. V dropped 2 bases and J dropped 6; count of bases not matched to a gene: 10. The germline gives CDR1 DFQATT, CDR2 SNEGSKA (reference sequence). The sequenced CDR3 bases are TGCAGTGCTAGAAGTTTTAGCGGGAGTGGAAAGACC. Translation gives CSARSFSGSGKT. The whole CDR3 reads CSARSFSGSGKTQYF.

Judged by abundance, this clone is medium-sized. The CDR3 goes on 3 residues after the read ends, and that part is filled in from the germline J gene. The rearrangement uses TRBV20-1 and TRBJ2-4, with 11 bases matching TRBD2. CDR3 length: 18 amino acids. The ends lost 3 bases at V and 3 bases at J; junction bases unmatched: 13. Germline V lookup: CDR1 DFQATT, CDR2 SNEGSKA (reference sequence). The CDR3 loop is CSASSRDYSGRVKNIQYF. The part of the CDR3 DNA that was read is TGCAGTGCTAGTTCGCGCGATTATAGCGGGAGGGTCAAAAACATT.

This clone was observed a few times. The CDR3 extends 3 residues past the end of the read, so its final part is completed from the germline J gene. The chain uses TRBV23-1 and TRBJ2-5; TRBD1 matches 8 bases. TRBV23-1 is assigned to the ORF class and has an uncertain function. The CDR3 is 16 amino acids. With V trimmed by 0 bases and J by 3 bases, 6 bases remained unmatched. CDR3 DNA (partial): TGCGCCAGCAGTCAATCAGACAGGGGCTCGGAAGAGACC. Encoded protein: CASSQSDRGSEET. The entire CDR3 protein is CASSQSDRGSEETQYF.

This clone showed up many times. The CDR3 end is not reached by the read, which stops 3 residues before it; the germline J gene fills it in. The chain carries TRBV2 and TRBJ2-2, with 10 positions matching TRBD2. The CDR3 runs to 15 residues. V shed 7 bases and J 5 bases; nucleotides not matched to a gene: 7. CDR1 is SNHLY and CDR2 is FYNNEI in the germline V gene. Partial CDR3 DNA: TGTGCCAGCAAACCTACTAGCGGGACGACCGGGGAG. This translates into CASKPTSGTTGE. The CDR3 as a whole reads CASKPTSGTTGELFF.

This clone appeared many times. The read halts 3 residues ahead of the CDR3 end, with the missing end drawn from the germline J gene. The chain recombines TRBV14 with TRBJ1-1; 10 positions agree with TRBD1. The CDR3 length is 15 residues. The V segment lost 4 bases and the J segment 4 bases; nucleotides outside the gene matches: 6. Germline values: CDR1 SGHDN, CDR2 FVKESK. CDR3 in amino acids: CASSRGQGLATEAFF. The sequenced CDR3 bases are TGTGCCAGCAGCCGGGGACAGGGGTTAGCCACTGAA. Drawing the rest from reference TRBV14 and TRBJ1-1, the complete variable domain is EAGVTQFPSHSVIEKGQTVTLRCDPISGHDNLYWYRRVMGKEIKFLLHFVKESKQDESGMPNNRFLAERTGGTYSTLKVQPAELEDSGVYFCASSRGQGLATEAFFGQGTRLTVV.

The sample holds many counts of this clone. CDR3 region: CASTGEAGPYEQYF. CDR3 bases read: TGTGCCAGCACCGGGGAGGCAGGACCCTACGAG. This chain joins TRBV5-6 and TRBJ2-7; tentative D call: TRBD2 (6 bases). The read comes to an end 3 residues before the CDR3 does, leaving the germline J gene to fill in the end. V was clipped by 6 bases and J by 2 bases, with 15 bases between them. The CDR3 is made up of 14 amino acids. Germline values: CDR1 SGHDT, CDR2 YYEEEE.

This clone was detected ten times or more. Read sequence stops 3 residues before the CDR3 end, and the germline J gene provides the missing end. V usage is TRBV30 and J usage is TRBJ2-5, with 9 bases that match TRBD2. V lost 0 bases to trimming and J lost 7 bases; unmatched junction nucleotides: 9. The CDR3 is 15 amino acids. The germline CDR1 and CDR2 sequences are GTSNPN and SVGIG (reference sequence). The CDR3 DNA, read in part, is TGTGCCTGGAGTGTAGGGCTAGCGGGGAGCGGGACC. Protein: CAWSVGLAGSGT. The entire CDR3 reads CAWSVGLAGSGTQYF.

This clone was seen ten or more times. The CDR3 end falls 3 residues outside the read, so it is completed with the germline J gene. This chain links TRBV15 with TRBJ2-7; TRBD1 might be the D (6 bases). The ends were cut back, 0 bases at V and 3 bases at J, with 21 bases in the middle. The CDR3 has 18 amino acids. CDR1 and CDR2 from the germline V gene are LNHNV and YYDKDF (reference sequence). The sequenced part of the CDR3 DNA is TGTGCCACCAGCAGAGATTTGGGGACCGGGACAAAATTCTACGAG. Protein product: CATSRDLGTGTKFYE. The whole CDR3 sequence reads CATSRDLGTGTKFYEQYF.

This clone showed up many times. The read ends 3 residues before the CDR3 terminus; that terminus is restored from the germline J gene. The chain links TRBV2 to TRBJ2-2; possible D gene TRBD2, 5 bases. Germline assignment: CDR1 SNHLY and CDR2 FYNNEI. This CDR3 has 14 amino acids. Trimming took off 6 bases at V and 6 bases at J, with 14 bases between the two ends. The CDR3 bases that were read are TGTGCCAGCAGCCTAAGCCTTAGCGCCGGGGAG. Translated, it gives CASSLSLSAGE. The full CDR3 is CASSLSLSAGELFF.

The CDR3 bases that were read are TGTGCCAGTAAAGTGGTGCTCGGTAATTCACCC. Its translation: CASKVVLGNSP. The entire CDR3 protein is CASKVVLGNSPLHF. The chain uses TRBV19 and TRBJ1-6; no firm D call. The CDR3 goes on 3 residues after the read ends, and that part is filled in from the germline J gene. V lost 7 bases to trimming and J lost 6 bases, with 13 bases between them. The CDR3 sequence is 14 residues long. CDR1 LNHDA and CDR2 SQIVND come from the germline V gene (reference sequence).

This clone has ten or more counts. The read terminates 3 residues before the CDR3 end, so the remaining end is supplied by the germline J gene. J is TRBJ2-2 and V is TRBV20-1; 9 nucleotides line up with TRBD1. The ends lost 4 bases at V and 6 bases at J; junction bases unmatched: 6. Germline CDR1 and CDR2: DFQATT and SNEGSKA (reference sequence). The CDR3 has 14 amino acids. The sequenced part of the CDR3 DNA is TGCAGTGCTATCGGGACAGGGCGCTCCGGGGAG. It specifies CSAIGTGRSGE. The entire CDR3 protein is CSAIGTGRSGELFF.

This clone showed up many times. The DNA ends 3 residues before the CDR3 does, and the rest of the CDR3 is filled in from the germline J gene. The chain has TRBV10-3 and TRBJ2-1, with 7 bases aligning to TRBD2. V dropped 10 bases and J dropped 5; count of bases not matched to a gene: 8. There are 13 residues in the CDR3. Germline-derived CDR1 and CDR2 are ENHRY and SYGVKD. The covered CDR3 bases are TGTGCCACGGGAGGACTCCCAGACAATGAG. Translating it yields CATGGLPDNE. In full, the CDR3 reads CATGGLPDNEQFF.

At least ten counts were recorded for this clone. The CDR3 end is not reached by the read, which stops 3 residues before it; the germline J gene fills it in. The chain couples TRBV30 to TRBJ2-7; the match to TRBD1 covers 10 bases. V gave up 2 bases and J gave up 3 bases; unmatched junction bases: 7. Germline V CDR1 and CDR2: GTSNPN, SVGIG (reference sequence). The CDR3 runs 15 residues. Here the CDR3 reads CAWSTGTGAYYEQYF. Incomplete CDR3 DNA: TGTGCCTGGAGTACCGGGACAGGGGCCTACTACGAG.

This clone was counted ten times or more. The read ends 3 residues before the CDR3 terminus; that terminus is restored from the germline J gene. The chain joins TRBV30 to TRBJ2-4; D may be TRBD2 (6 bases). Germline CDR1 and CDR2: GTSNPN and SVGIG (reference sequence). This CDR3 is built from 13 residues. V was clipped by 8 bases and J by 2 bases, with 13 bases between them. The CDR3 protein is CAMGGAPKNIQYF. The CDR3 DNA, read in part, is TGTGCCATGGGGGGTGCTCCCAAAAACATT.

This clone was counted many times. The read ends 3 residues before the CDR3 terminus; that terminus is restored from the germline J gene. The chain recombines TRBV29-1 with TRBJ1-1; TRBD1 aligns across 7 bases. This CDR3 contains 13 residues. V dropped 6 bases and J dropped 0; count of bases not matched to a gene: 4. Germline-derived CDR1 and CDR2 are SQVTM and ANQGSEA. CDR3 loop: CSVAGGMNTEAFF. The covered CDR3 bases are TGCAGCGTCGCAGGGGGGATGAACACTGAA.

This CDR3 reads CSARDQGANSPLHF. CDR3 DNA, as far as it was read: TGCAGTGCTAGAGATCAGGGGGCCAATTCACCC. The chain links TRBV20-1 to TRBJ1-6; 8 positions agree with TRBD1. Read data end 3 residues before the CDR3 end; the end is taken from the germline J gene. Germline CDR1 is DFQATT and CDR2 is SNEGSKA (reference sequence). V dropped 0 bases and J dropped 7; count of bases not matched to a gene: 2. The CDR3 covers 14 residues.

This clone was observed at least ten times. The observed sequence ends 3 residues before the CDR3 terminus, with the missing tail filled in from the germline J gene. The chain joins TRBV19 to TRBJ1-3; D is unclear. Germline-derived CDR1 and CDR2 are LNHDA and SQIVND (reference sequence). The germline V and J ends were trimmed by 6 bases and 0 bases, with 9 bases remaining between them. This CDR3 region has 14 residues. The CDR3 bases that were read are TGTGCCAGTAGGGAACAGACCTCTGGAAACACC. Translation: CASREQTSGNT. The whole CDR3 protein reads CASREQTSGNTIYF.

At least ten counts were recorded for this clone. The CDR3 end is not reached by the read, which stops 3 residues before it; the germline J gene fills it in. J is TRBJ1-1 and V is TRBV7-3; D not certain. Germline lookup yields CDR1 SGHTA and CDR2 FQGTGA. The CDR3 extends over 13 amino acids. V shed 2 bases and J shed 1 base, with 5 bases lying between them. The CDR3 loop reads CASSLSGNTEAFF. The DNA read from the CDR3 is TGTGCCAGCAGCTTATCGGGGAACACTGAA.

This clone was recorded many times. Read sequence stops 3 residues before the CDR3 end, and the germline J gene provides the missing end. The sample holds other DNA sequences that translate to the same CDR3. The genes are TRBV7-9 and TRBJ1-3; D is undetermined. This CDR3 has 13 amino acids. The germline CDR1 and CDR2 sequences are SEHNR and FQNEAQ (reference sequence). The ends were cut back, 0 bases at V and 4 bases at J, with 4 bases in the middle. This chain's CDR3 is CASSLAGGNTIYF. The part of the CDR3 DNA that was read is TGTGCCAGCAGCTTAGCCGGGGGAAACACC.

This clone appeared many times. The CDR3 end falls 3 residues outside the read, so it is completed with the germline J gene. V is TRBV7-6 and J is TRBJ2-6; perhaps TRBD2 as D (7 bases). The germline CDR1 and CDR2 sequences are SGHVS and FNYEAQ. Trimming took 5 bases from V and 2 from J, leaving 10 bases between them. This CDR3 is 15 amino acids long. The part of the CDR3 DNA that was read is TGTGCCAGCAGCCGGGGGGCTCCTGGGGCCAACGTC. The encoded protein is CASSRGAPGANV. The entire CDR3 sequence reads CASSRGAPGANVLTF.